This T cell receptor beta chain was sequenced during a study of blood T cell repertoires in COVID-19 (TCRdb year 2020). In terms of the full investigation: The collaborator samples originated in the United States, Italy and Spain and spanned the acute and convalescent phases of COVID-19. The prospective study material was composed of cDNA or gDNA derived from T cells, B-cell-depleted T cells, or PBMCs. The dataset comprised deeply sampled blood TCRbeta repertoires from subjects exposed to, actively infected with, or recovered from COVID-19. The repertoires were made available in a free public database intended to serve as a resource for research on the immune response to SARS-CoV-2. Samples came from the ongoing ImmuneRACE study (first 160 participants) plus 1,254 subjects from 6 global collaborators. Sample metadata almost always included a de-identified subject ID, COVID-19 status, age in years and sex. Where HLA class I and class II types were available, the types were taken from metadata supplied by the sample provider, not from assay-based typing.

In Seattle, one collaborating source enrolled patients while the infection was active and tracked those patients longitudinally over the course of disease. Each collaborating institution followed its own protocols to collect whole blood in K2EDTA tubes. For TCRbeta analysis, collaborator samples were shipped as frozen whole blood, as isolated PBMCs, or as DNA extracted from either sample type. General study outcomes and caveats: Clinical and demographic metadata were provided uncurated, with the amount varying by source and participant.

TCRbeta CDR3 regions were amplified from genomic DNA using the immunoSEQ Assay, a bias-controlled multiplex PCR. Turning to the authors' computational methods: Within the assay, amplification of reference gene primers was used to estimate how many nucleated cells each sample contained. Sequence reads were collapsed and filtered to measure the absolute abundance of every unique TCRbeta CDR3 rearrangement. Productive Simpson clonality was computed per sample as the square root of Simpson's diversity index over productive rearrangements. In TCRdb, the immuneACCESS table is reduced to in-frame sequences with V and J assigned. These tables do not hold every clone; where another copy was compared, an unresolved V gene accounts for under half, and the others remain unexplained. D and trimming come from the DNA, and the V and J calls and clone size come from that table. This sample comprises about 220,000 clones, about 82% of them detected only once. The ten largest clones represent under 2.5% of the sample.

Note on this clone: Which antigen it targets is not known. It has no much larger one-base neighbor in the sample; base qualities were not kept.

The clonotype originates from a woman in her seventies with COVID-19, enrolled during active disease. The sequencing sample was made of peripheral blood.

The CDR3 here reads CASSKQGDTQYF. The sequenced DNA: TGTGCCAGCAGTAAACAGGGGGATACGCAGTATTTT. Here the chain combines TRBV6-2 or TRBV6-3 and TRBJ2-3; TRBD1 fits 7 bases in the junction. Via the germline V gene, CDR1 is MNHEY and CDR2 SVGEGT. The germline V end is reduced by 5 bases and the J end by 6 bases; junction bases left unmatched: 2. The CDR3 contains 12 residues, cysteine and phenylalanine counted. Only the CDR3 DNA stays, 36 bases, in frame from base 1.